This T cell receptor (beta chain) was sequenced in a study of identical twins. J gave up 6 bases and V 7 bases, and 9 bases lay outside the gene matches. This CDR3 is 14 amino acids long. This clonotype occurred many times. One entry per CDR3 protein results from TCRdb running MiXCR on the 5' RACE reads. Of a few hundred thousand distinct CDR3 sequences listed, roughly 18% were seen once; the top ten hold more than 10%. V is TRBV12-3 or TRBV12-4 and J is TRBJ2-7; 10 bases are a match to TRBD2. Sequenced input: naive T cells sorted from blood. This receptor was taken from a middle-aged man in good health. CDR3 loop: CASTPSGSLFEQYF. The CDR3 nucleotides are TGTGCCAGCACTCCTAGCGGGAGCTTGTTCGAGCAGTACTTC.